Shown below are 24 T cell receptor beta chains from a single sample sequenced in a study of CD8+ T cells in alopecia areata. The treatment denotes: oral pan-JAK inhibitor, 5-10 mg twice daily. RNA extraction was followed by reverse transcription into cDNA, which acted as the sequencing template. The table came from immunoSEQ multiplex PCR; TCRdb's copy has only in-frame clones and leaves some out. The table includes 200,000 to 250,000 clones, 64% detected once. The specimen comprised CD4+ T cells sorted from blood, sampled at week 4, from a patient treated with tofacitinib. Receptors originate from a human donor with alopecia areata.

The count of this clone is one. This chain uses TRBV6-5 with TRBJ2-5; 7 bases are shared with TRBD1. CDR3 length: 13 residues. V lost 4 bases to trimming and J lost 4 bases; unmatched junction nucleotides: 3. CDR1 is MNHEY, CDR2 SVGAGI, per germline. Here the CDR3 reads CASSSGQVETQYF. The CDR3 DNA follows: TGTGCCAGCAGTTCCGGACAGGTAGAGACCCAGTACTTC.

The J gene is TRBJ2-2, the V gene TRBV11-2; 9 bases line up with TRBD1. The CDR3 has 15 amino acids. Germline CDR1 is SGHAT and CDR2 is FQNNGV. V was pared by 6 bases and J by 6 bases, with 8 bases of the junction left unmatched. The DNA of the CDR3 is TGTGCCAGCAGTCCCGGGACAGGGAGAGCCGGGGAGCTGTTTTTT. It yields the protein CASSPGTGRAGELFF.

The chain employs TRBV4-3 and TRBJ2-5, with 8 bases identical to TRBD2. Germline values: CDR1 LGHNA, CDR2 YSLEER. The CDR3 length is 14 residues. The V gene end was trimmed by 1 base and the J gene end by 6 bases; junction bases not matched to a gene: 4. CDR3 nucleotides: TGCGCCAGCAGCCAAGGAGCGGGGGCCCAGACCCAGTACTTC. This sequence encodes CASSQGAGAQTQYF.

V usage is TRBV4-3 and J usage is TRBJ2-7; D is ambiguous. The V gene lost 2 bases and the J gene lost 4 bases, with 9 bases spanning the gap. Germline CDR1 reads LGHNA; CDR2 reads YSLEER. This CDR3 region has 13 residues. CDR3 in DNA: TGCGCCAGCAGCCAACAAGTAGGGTACGAGCAGTACTTC. It codes for CASSQQVGYEQYF.

The rearrangement joins TRBV5-4 to TRBJ2-2; D is tentatively TRBD1 or TRBD2 (6 bases each). Germline V gives CDR1 SGHNT, CDR2 YYREEE (reference sequence). Between the trimmed V and J ends, which lost 0 bases and 4 bases, there was a span of 10 bases. This CDR3 region has 15 residues. The CDR3, as DNA: TGTGCCAGCAGCTTGGCGGGGGCATCCACCGGGGAGCTGTTTTTT. Its translation: CASSLAGASTGELFF.

This chain links TRBV5-1 with TRBJ1-4; 7 bases fit TRBD1. V lost 2 bases, J lost 3 bases, and 1 base stayed unmatched. Germline V gene sequence: CDR1 SGHRS, CDR2 YFSETQ. The CDR3 is 14 amino acids. The CDR3 is CASSFTGANEKLFF. As DNA, the CDR3 is TGCGCCAGCAGCTTCACAGGGGCTAATGAAAAACTGTTTTTT.

The chain recombines TRBV4-2 with TRBJ2-5; the match to TRBD2 covers 7 bases. The CDR3 contains 17 residues. CDR1 and CDR2 (germline): LGHNA, YNFKEQ. Trimming took 0 bases from V and 1 from J; bases not matched to a gene: 8. CDR3 sequence reads: CASSQDLASGVQETQYF. DNA for the CDR3: TGTGCCAGCAGCCAAGATCTTGCCAGCGGGGTCCAAGAGACCCAGTACTTC.

This rearrangement joins TRBV2 to TRBJ2-7; D is uncertain. Germline lookup yields CDR1 SNHLY and CDR2 FYNNEI. Trimming left V 8 bases short and J 5 bases short, with 10 bases between. This CDR3 spans 11 amino acids. The CDR3 here is CASGSLDEQYF. As DNA, the CDR3 is TGTGCCAGCGGGTCCCTAGACGAGCAGTACTTC.

The CDR3 here is CAWSTGVGSQPQHF. The CDR3, as DNA: TGTGCCTGGAGTACGGGCGTGGGTTCTCAGCCCCAGCATTTT. V is TRBV30 and J is TRBJ1-5; D remains unclear. CDR3 length equals 14 residues. The germline V and J ends were trimmed by 2 bases and 6 bases, with 14 bases remaining between them. Germline V gene sequence: CDR1 GTSNPN, CDR2 SVGIG (reference sequence).

The V gene is TRBV29-1, the J gene TRBJ2-7; 10 bases align to TRBD1. Germline V gene sequence: CDR1 SQVTM, CDR2 ANQGSEA. The CDR3 loop spans 13 amino acids. Losses at the gene ends were 6 bases for V and 7 bases for J; bases not matched to a gene: 9. The CDR3: CSVAGTGAWEQYF. The DNA for the CDR3 is TGCAGCGTGGCCGGGACAGGGGCTTGGGAGCAGTACTTC.

This clone has a handful of counts. The J gene is TRBJ1-1, the V gene TRBV29-1; 8 bases align to TRBD1. This CDR3 comprises 13 residues. After removal of 3 bases from V and 4 bases from J, the junction contained 4 bases not matched to a gene. Looked up from germline, CDR1 is SQVTM and CDR2 is ANQGSEA. The CDR3 sequence is CSVDLTGGTEAFF. For the CDR3, the DNA is TGCAGCGTTGATCTTACAGGGGGCACTGAAGCTTTCTTT.

The chain employs TRBV19 and TRBJ1-2; 9 nucleotides line up with TRBD1. The germline V gene encodes CDR1 LNHDA and CDR2 SQIVND (reference sequence). CDR3 size: 13 residues. V gave up 6 bases and J gave up 2 bases; unmatched junction bases: 1. The CDR3 sequence is CASSGQGNYGYTF. CDR3 coding DNA: TGTGCCAGTAGCGGACAGGGGAACTATGGCTACACCTTC. The whole variable domain, remainder taken from reference TRBV19 and TRBJ1-2, is DGGITQSPKYLFRKEGQNVTLSCEQNLNHDAMYWYRQDPGQGLRLIYYSQIVNDFQKGDIAEGYSVSREKKESFPLTVTSAQKNPTAFYLCASSGQGNYGYTFGSGTRLTVV.

The chain joins TRBV18 to TRBJ2-5, with no clear D. The V end was cut by 3 bases, the J end by 5 bases, with 13 bases between. The CDR3 totals 14 residues. Looked up from germline, CDR1 is KGHSH and CDR2 is LQKENI. Here the CDR3 DNA reads TGTGCCAGCTCACCGACCCAGCCGCGGGAGACCCAGTACTTC. Translated: CASSPTQPRETQYF.

Here the CDR3 reads CSAVVDGYTF. In DNA form, the CDR3 reads TGCAGCGCTGTGGTGGATGGCTACACCTTC. The chain combines TRBV29-1 with TRBJ1-2; D unresolved. Germline V lookup: CDR1 SQVTM, CDR2 ANQGSEA. Trimming took off 7 bases at V and 6 bases at J, with 9 bases between the two ends. The CDR3 consists of 10 residues.

The V gene is TRBV29-1, the J gene TRBJ2-4, with TRBD1 identical over 7 bases. V lost 5 bases and J lost 0; bases outside the gene matches: 4. CDR1 SQVTM and CDR2 ANQGSEA come from the germline V gene. The CDR3 extends over 14 amino acids. The CDR3 spells CSVQGVLAKNIQYF. The CDR3 DNA sequence: TGCAGCGTTCAGGGGGTGTTAGCCAAAAACATTCAGTACTTC.

The chain links TRBV9 to TRBJ1-6, with D unresolved. V lost 0 bases, J lost 10 bases, and 11 bases lay in between. CDR1 and CDR2 from the germline V gene are SGDLS and YYNGEE. This CDR3 has 14 amino acids. The chain's CDR3 is CASSVGSSRSPLHF. CDR3 DNA sequence: TGTGCCAGCAGCGTAGGCAGCTCACGGTCACCCCTCCACTTT.

This sequence joins TRBV6-1 and TRBJ1-2; 9 bases match TRBD1. The germline gives CDR1 MNHNS, CDR2 SASEGT. The ends lost 5 bases at V and 2 bases at J; junction bases unmatched: 3. CDR3 length: 14 amino acids. CDR3 residues: CASSRDRVNYGYTF. The CDR3 region has the DNA TGTGCCAGCAGTCGGGACAGGGTGAACTATGGCTACACCTTC.

The genes are TRBV5-6 and TRBJ1-4; TRBD1 aligns across 8 bases. From germline, CDR1 is SGHDT and CDR2 YYEEEE. This CDR3 is 15 amino acids long. The junction had 6 bases not matched to a gene; V was cut back by 0 bases and J by 8 bases. The CDR3 nucleotides read TGTGCCAGCAGCTTGGCCCCAGGGGGCGGAGAAAAACTGTTTTTT. Amino acid sequence: CASSLAPGGGEKLFF.

The V gene is TRBV7-6, the J gene TRBJ2-7; D is possibly TRBD1 or TRBD2 (5 bases each). The ends were cut back, 3 bases at V and 3 bases at J, with 9 bases in the middle. This CDR3 region has 13 residues. Germline V CDR1 and CDR2: SGHVS, FNYEAQ. The CDR3, as DNA: TGTGCCAGCAGCTTGGGGGTGAACTACGAGCAGTACTTC. Translation gives CASSLGVNYEQYF.

The chain employs TRBV6-9 and TRBJ2-7, with 10 bases lining up with TRBD1. With V trimmed by 2 bases and J by 9 bases, 4 bases remained unmatched. CDR1 MNHGY and CDR2 SVAAGI come from the germline V gene. CDR3 size: 13 residues. The CDR3 region has the DNA TGTGCCAGCAGTTATGACAGGGGGCATGTGCAGTACTTC. The encoded protein is CASSYDRGHVQYF.

This clone has just a few counts. The chain recombines TRBV4-3 with TRBJ2-1, with 10 bases fitting TRBD1. CDR3 size: 16 residues. V gave up 2 bases and J gave up 6 bases; unmatched junction bases: 7. CDR1 is LGHNA, CDR2 YSLEER, per germline. The CDR3 nucleotides read TGCGCCAGCAGCCAAACAAGACAGGGGGCTTTCAATGAGCAGTTCTTC. Its translation: CASSQTRQGAFNEQFF.

V gene TRBV30 combines with J gene TRBJ1-1; D unresolved. The V end lost 7 bases, the J end lost 1 base, and 10 bases lay between the germline ends. The CDR3 covers 12 residues. Germline V CDR1 and CDR2: GTSNPN, SVGIG (reference sequence). DNA of the CDR3: TGTGCCTATAATAGAGAGAACACTGAAGCTTTCTTT. Translated: CAYNRENTEAFF.

The genes are TRBV18 and TRBJ2-7; 8 nucleotides align to TRBD2. V lost 0 bases and J lost 5; bases outside the gene matches: 6. CDR1 is KGHSH, CDR2 LQKENI, per germline. The CDR3 consists of 15 residues. CDR3 bases: TGTGCCAGCTCACCACCCCGGGGGGGCCGAGACGAGCAGTACTTC. It specifies CASSPPRGGRDEQYF.

This clone was seen only a few times. The chain carries TRBV5-1 and TRBJ1-1; TRBD1 is a possible D gene (6 bases). V dropped 0 bases and J dropped 3 bases, with 9 bases sitting between them. Per germline, CDR1 SGHRS and CDR2 YFSETQ. CDR3 length: 14 residues. The CDR3 protein is CASSLDREDTEAFF. CDR3 coding DNA: TGCGCCAGCAGCTTGGACAGGGAGGACACTGAAGCTTTCTTT.